Reported below is one T cell receptor beta chain. As yet, its antigen is unknown. Per germline, CDR1 MDHEN and CDR2 SYDVKM. The V end was cut by 3 bases, the J end by 5 bases, with 7 bases between. The CDR3 runs to 12 residues. These data belong to a study of cytomegalovirus exposure and HLA in healthy donors. Turning to the study itself: When 350 to 500 donors were genotyped, about 86% of them were found to fall in the Caucasian-associated ancestry cluster.

60 Vbeta and 13 Jbeta primers were used in PCR. Sequencing was performed with immunoSEQ multiplex PCR; in TCRdb, only in-frame clones are kept and a portion is missing. The sample yields about 89,000 clones, approximately 71% seen once. Study outcomes and limitations: The study flagged about 150 TCR beta chains as cytomegalovirus-associated. Information on immune exposure was restricted to one variable (CMV serostatus).

This rearrangement joins TRBV28 to TRBJ2-5, with D unclear. Sequenced input: PBMCs. The clonotype was recovered from a man aged 25 to 45 in good health and CMV-seronegative. The CDR3 spells CASSFSRETQYF. Here the CDR3 DNA reads TGTGCCAGCAGTTTTTCCCGGGAGACCCAGTACTTC.